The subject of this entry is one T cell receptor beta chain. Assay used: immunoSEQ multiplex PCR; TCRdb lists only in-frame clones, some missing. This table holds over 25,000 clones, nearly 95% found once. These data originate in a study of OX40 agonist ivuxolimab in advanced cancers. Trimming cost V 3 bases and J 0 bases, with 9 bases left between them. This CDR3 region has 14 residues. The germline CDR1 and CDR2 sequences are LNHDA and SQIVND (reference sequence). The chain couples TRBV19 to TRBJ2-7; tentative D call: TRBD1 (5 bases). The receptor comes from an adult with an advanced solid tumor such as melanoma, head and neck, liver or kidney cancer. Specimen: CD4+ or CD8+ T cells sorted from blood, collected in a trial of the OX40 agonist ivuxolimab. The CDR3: CASSIGAYSYEQYF. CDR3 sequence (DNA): TGTGCCAGTAGTATTGGGGCGTACTCCTACGAGCAGTACTTC.